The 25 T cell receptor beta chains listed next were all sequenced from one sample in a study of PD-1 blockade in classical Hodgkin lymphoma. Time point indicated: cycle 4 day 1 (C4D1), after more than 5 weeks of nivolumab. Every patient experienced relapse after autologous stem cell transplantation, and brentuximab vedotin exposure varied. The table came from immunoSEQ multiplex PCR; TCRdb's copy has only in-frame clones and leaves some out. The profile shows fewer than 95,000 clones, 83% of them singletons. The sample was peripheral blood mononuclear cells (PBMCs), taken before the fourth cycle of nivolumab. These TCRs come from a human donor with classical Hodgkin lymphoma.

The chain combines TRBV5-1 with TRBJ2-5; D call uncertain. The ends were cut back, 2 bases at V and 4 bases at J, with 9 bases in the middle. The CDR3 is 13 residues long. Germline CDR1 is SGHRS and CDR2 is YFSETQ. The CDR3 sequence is CASSFKGTETQYF. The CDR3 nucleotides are TGCGCCAGCAGCTTTAAGGGTACAGAGACCCAGTACTTC.

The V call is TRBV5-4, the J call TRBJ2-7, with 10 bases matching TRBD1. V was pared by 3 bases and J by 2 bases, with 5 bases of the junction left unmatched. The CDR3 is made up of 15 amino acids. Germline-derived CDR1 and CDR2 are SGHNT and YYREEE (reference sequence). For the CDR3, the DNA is TGTGCCAGCAGCTCAAGGGACAGGGGACCCTACGAGCAGTACTTC. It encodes CASSSRDRGPYEQYF.

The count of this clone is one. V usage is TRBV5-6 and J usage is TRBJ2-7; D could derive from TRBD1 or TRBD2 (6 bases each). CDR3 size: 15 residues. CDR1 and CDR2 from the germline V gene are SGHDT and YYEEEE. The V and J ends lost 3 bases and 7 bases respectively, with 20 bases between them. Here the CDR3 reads CASSSPGRGAGEQYF. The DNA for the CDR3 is TGTGCCAGCAGCTCCCCCGGAAGGGGGGCCGGGGAGCAGTACTTC.

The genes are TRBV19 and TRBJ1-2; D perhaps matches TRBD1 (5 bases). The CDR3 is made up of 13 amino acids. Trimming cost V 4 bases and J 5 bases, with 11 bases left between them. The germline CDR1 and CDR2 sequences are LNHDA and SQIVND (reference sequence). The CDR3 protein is CASSRAGPYGYTF. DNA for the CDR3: TGTGCCAGTAGTAGAGCAGGGCCGTATGGCTACACCTTC.

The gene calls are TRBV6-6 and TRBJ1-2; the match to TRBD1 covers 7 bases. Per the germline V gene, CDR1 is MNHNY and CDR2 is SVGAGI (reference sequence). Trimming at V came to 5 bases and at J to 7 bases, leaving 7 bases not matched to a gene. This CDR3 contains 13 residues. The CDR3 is CASSPSTGTGYTF. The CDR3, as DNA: TGTGCCAGCAGTCCATCGACAGGGACTGGCTACACCTTC.

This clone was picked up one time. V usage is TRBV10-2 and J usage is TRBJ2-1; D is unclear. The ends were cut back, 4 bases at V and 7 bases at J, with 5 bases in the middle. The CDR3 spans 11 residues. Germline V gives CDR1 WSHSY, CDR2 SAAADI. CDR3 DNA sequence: TGCGCCAGCAGTGCTGAGAATGAGCAGTTCTTC. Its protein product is CASSAENEQFF.

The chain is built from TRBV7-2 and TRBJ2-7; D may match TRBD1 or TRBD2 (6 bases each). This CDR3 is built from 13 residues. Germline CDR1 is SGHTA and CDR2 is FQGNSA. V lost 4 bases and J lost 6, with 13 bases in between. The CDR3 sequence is CASSSGALGEQYF. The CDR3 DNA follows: TGTGCCAGCAGCTCGGGGGCCTTAGGCGAGCAGTACTTC.

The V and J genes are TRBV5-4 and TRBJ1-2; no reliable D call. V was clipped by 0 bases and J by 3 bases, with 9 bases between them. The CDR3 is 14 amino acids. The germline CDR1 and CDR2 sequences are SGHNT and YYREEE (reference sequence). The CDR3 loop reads CASSLAAAHYGYTF. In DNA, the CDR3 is TGTGCCAGCAGCTTGGCGGCAGCTCACTATGGCTACACCTTC. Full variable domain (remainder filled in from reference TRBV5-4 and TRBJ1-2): ETGVTQSPTHLIKTRGQQVTLRCSSQSGHNTVSWYQQALGQGPQFIFQYYREEENGRGNFPPRFSGLQFPNYSSELNVNALELDDSALYLCASSLAAAHYGYTFGSGTRLTVV.

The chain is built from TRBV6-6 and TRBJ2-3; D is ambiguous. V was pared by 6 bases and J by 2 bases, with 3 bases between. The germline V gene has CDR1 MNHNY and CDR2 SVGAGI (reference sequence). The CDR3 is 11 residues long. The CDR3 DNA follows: TGTGCCAGCAGCCTCACAGATACGCAGTATTTT. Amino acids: CASSLTDTQYF.

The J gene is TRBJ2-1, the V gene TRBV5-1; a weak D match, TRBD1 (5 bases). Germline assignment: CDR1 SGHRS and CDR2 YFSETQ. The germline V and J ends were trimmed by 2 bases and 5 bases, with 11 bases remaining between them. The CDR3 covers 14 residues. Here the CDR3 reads CASSFSDTHNEQFF. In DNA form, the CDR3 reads TGCGCCAGCAGCTTTTCGGACACCCACAATGAGCAGTTCTTC.

Here the CDR3 reads CASSFTGGTDTQYF. The CDR3 DNA sequence: TGTGCCAGCAGTTTCACAGGGGGCACAGATACGCAGTATTTT. V gene TRBV27 combines with J gene TRBJ2-3; TRBD1 aligns across 7 bases. J gave up 1 base and V 3 bases, and 1 base lay outside the gene matches. In germline, CDR1 is MNHEY, CDR2 SMNVEV (reference sequence). The CDR3 runs 14 residues.

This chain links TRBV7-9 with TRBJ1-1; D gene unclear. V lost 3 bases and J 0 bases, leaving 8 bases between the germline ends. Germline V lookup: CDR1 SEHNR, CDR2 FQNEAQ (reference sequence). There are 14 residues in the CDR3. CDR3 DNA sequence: TGTGCCAGCAGCTTGGGGAGCGTGAACACTGAAGCTTTCTTT. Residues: CASSLGSVNTEAFF.

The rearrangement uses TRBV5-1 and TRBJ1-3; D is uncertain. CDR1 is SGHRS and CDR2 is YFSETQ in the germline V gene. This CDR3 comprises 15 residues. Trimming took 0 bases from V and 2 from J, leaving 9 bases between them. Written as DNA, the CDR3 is TGCGCCAGCAGCTTGGACCCAGGTACTGGAAACACCATATATTTT. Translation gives CASSLDPGTGNTIYF.

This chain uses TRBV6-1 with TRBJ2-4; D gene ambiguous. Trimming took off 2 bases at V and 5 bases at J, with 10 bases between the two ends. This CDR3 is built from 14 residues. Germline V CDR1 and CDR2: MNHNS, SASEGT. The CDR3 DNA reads TGTGCCAGCAGTGAAAACCCCTTCGAAAACATTCAGTACTTC. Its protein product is CASSENPFENIQYF.

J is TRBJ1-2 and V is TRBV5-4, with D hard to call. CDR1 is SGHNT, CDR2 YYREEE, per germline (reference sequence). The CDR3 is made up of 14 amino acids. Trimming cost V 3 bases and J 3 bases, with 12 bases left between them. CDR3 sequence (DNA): TGTGCCAGCAGCTGGCCGGGCGTCGACTATGGCTACACCTTC. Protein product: CASSWPGVDYGYTF.

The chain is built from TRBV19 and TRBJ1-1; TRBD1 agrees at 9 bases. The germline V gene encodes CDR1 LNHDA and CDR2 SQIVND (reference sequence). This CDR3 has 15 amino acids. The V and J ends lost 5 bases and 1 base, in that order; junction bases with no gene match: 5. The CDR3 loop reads CASSVRQGGNTEAFF. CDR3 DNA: TGTGCCAGTAGTGTCAGACAGGGGGGGAACACTGAAGCTTTCTTT.

The CDR3 region has the DNA TGTGCCAGCTCACCACAACACGGAACCTACGAGCAGTACTTC. It encodes CASSPQHGTYEQYF. This chain uses TRBV18 with TRBJ2-7, with D unresolved. Trimming left V 1 base short and J 2 bases short, with 9 bases between. Germline CDR1 is KGHSH and CDR2 is LQKENI. The CDR3 length is 14 residues.

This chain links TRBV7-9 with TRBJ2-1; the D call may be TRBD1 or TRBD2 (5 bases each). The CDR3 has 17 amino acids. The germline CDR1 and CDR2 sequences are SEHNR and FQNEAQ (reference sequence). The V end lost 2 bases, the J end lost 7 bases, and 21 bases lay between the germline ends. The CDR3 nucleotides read TGTGCCAGCAGCTTATTATCCGGGTTTGGGGGAGTGAATGAGCAGTTCTTC. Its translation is CASSLLSGFGGVNEQFF. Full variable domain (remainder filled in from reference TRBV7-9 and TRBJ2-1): DTGVSQNPRHKITKRGQNVTFRCDPISEHNRLYWYRQTLGQGPEFLTYFQNEAQLEKSRLLSDRFSAERPKGSFSTLEIQRTEQGDSAMYLCASSLLSGFGGVNEQFFGPGTRLTVL.

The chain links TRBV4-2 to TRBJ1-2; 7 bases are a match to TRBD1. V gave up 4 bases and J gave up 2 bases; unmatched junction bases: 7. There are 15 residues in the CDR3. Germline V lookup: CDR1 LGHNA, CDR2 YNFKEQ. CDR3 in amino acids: CASSPGGTENYGYTF. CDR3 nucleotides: TGTGCCAGCAGCCCGGGGGGGACAGAGAACTATGGCTACACCTTC.

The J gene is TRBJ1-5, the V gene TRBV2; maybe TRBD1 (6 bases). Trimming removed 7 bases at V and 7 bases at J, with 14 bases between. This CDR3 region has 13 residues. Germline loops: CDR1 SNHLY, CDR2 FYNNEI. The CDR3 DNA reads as TGTGCCAGCAACCGGGACACCTCCCAGCCCCAGCATTTT. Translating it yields CASNRDTSQPQHF.

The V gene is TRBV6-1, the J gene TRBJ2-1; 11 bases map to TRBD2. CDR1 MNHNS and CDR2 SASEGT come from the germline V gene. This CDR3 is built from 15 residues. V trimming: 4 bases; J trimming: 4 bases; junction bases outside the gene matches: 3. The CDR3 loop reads CASSALAGVYNEQFF. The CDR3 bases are TGTGCCAGCAGTGCACTAGCGGGAGTGTACAATGAGCAGTTCTTC.

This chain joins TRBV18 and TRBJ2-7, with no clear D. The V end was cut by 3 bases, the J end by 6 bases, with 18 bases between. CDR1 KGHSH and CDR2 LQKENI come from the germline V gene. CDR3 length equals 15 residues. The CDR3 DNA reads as TGTGCCAGCTCACCGTTCGGCTCACTGGGGATCGAGCAGTACTTC. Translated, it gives CASSPFGSLGIEQYF.

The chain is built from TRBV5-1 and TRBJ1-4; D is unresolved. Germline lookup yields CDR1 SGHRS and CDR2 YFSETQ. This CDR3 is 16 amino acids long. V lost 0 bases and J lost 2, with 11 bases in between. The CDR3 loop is CASSLVGLSTNEKLFF. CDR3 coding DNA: TGCGCCAGCAGCTTGGTCGGTCTTAGTACTAATGAAAAACTGTTTTTT.

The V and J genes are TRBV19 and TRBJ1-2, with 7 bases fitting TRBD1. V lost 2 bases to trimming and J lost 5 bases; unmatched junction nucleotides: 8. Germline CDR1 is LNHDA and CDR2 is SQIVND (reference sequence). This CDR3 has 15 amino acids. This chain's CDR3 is CASSISGQERYGYTF. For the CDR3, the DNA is TGTGCCAGTAGTATATCTGGACAGGAGCGATATGGCTACACCTTC.

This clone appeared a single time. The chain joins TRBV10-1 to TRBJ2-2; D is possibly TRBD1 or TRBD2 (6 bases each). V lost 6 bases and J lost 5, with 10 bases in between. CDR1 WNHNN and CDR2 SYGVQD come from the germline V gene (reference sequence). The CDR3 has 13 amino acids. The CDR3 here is CASSGGGTGELFF. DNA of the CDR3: TGCGCCAGCAGCGGAGGGGGGACCGGGGAGCTGTTTTTT.